Following are 3 T cell receptor beta chains from one sample sequenced in a study of blood T cell repertoires in COVID-19. Assay used: immunoSEQ multiplex PCR; TCRdb lists only in-frame clones, some missing. The sample comprises approximately 57,000 clones, more than 75% of which are singletons, and approximately 4.5% rests with the top ten. The material sequenced was peripheral blood. All receptors come from a middle-aged man with active COVID-19.

The chain couples TRBV9 to TRBJ1-1; D call uncertain. The CDR3 runs 17 residues. Germline V CDR1 and CDR2: SGDLS, YYNGEE. V shed 0 bases and J shed 4 bases, with 19 bases lying between them. The CDR3 here is CASSVDPLAEPGTEAFF. As DNA, the CDR3 is TGTGCCAGCAGCGTAGACCCTTTGGCCGAACCGGGCACTGAAGCTTTCTTT.

CDR3: CASSQEGGRGIEQFF. The CDR3 region has the DNA TGTGCCAGCAGCCAAGAGGGCGGGAGGGGTATTGAGCAGTTCTTC. This chain uses TRBV3-1 (or the pseudogene TRBV3-2) with TRBJ2-1; 9 positions match TRBD2. The CDR3 spans 15 residues. CDR1 and CDR2 (germline): LGHDT, YNNKEL (reference sequence). Trimming cost V 0 bases and J 9 bases; bases outside gene matches: 6.

The chain joins TRBV4-1 to TRBJ2-7; 10 bases are shared with TRBD2. This CDR3 spans 16 amino acids. Germline V CDR1 and CDR2: MGHRA, YSYEKL. After removal of 1 base from V and 3 bases from J, the junction contained 6 bases not matched to a gene. The CDR3 DNA reads as TGCGCCAGCAGCCAAGTCGGAGCGGGAGGGGACTACGAGCAGTACTTC. It specifies CASSQVGAGGDYEQYF.